The source of this T cell receptor beta chain is a study of tumor and adjacent non-tumor tissue in lung cancer. Background on the study: Stage I to III disease affected 10 men and 5 women aged about 30 to 76. Study-level findings and limits: Normal lung showed higher cumulative top 100 clone frequency than tumor. TCR diversity was significantly greater in tumor than normal lung tissue.

The CDR3 has 15 amino acids. V shed 1 base and J 0 bases; nucleotides not matched to a gene: 2. Germline CDR1 MDHEN, CDR2 SYDVKM. No cell sorting was done before RNA was extracted from the tissue. This clonotype came up many times. Its antigen remains unknown. Three rounds of nested PCR, following a modified ARM-PCR protocol, produced the TCRbeta library. TCRdb re-called the multiplex PCR reads through MiXCR, storing one row per CDR3 protein. The repertoire holds 76,000 or so distinct CDR3 sequences, with around 70% as singletons. The chain has TRBV28 and TRBJ2-7; 8 bases map to TRBD2. The sequenced sample consisted of lung tumor tissue. This TCR derives from a woman in her seventies with non-small cell lung cancer. The DNA of the CDR3 is TGTGCCAGCAGTTTATCGGGGACTAGCTCCTACGAGCAGTACTTC. It translates to CASSLSGTSSYEQYF.